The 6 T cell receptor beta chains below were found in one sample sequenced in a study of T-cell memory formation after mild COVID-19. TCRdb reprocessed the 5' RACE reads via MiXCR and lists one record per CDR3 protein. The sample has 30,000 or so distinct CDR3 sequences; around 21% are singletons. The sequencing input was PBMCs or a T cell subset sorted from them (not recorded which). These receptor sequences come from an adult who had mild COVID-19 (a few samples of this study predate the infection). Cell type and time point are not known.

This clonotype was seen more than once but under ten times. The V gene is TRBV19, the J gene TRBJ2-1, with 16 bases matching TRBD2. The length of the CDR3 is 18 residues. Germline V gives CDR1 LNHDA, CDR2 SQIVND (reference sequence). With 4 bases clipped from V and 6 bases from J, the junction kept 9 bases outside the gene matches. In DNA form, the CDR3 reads TGTGCCAGTAGTACCTATACCGGGACTAGCGGGAGGGCCAATGAGCAGTTCTTC. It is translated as CASSTYTGTSGRANEQFF.

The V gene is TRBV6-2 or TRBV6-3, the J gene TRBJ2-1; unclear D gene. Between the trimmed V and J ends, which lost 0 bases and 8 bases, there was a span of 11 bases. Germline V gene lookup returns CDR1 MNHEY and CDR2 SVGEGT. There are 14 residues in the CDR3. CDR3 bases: TGTGCCAGCAGTTACTCACCACCTGGGGATGAGCAGTTCTTC. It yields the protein CASSYSPPGDEQFF.

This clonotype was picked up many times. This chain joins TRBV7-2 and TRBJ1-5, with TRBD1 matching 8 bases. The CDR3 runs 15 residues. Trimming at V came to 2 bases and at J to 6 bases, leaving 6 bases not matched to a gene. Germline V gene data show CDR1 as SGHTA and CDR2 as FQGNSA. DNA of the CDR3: TGTGCCAGCAGCTTAAACAGGGGGATGGGTCAGCCCCAGCATTTT. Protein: CASSLNRGMGQPQHF.

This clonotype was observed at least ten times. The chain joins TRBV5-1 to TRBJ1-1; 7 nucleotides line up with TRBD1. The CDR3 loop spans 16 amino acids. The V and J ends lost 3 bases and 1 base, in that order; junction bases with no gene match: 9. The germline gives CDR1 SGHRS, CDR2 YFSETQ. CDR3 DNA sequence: TGCGCCAGCAGCTCGGCTTGGACAGGTTCGAACACTGAAGCTTTCTTT. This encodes CASSSAWTGSNTEAFF.

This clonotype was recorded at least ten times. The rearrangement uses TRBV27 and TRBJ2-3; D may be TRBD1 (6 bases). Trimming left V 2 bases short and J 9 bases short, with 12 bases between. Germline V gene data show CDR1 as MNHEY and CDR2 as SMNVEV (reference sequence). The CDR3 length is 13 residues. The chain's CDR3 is CASSLVQGQTQYF. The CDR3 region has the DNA TGTGCCAGCAGTTTAGTTCAGGGGCAAACGCAGTATTTT.

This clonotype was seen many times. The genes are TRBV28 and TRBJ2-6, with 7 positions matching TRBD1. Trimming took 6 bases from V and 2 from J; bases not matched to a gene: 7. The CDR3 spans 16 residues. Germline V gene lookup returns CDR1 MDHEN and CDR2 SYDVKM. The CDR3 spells CASSSRDRAGANVLTF. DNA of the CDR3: TGTGCCAGCAGCTCCCGCGACAGGGCTGGGGCCAACGTCCTGACTTTC.